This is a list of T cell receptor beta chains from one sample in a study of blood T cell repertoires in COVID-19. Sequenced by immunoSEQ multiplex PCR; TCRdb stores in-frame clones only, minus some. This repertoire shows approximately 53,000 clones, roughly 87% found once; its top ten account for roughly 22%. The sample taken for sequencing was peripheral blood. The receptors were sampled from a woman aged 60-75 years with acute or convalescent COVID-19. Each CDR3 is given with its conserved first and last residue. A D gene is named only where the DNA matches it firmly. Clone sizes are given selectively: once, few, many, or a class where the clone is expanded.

cdr3_nt: TGTGCCAGCAGGCCGGGACAGGAGTCACTGAAGGCTTTCTTT
cdr3_aa: CASRPGQESLKAFF
d_call: TRBD1
cdr3_length: 14
v_call: TRBV6-5
j_call: TRBJ1-1
clone_size: -

cdr3_nt: TGTGCCAGTAGCCCTAGCTACGAGCAGTACTTC
cdr3_aa: CASSPSYEQYF
d_call: -
cdr3_length: 11
v_call: TRBV19
j_call: TRBJ2-7
clone_size: -

cdr3_nt: TGTGCCAGCAGCCAGGGGGCCCCAGGCACTGAAGCTTTCTTT
cdr3_aa: CASSQGAPGTEAFF
d_call: TRBD1
cdr3_length: 14
v_call: TRBV6-5
j_call: TRBJ1-1
clone_size: -

cdr3_nt: TGTGCCAGCAGTTTCACAGGGGCGAACACTGAAGCTTTCTTT
cdr3_aa: CASSFTGANTEAFF
d_call: TRBD1
cdr3_length: 14
v_call: TRBV27
j_call: TRBJ1-1
clone_size: -

cdr3_nt: TGTGCCAGCAGCCAAGATACGGTCTTAAACATTCAGTACTTC
cdr3_aa: CASSQDTVLNIQYF
d_call: -
cdr3_length: 14
v_call: TRBV4-2
j_call: TRBJ2-4
clone_size: -

cdr3_nt: TGTGCCAGCTGGGGGGGGACAGGTAATGAAAAACTGTTTTTT
cdr3_aa: CASWGGTGNEKLFF
d_call: TRBD1
cdr3_length: 14
v_call: TRBV6-5
j_call: TRBJ1-4
clone_size: -

cdr3_nt: TGTGCCAGTAGGGGGGCAGGGGGCGCAGGGGACACTGAAGCTTTCTTT
cdr3_aa: CASRGAGGAGDTEAFF
d_call: TRBD1
cdr3_length: 16
v_call: TRBV19
j_call: TRBJ1-1
clone_size: -

cdr3_nt: TGTGCCAGCAGTCTAGACGGTGAATGTCGCCCTTCGTTGACAGGGGGAGGATGCGGGGAGCTGTTTTTT
cdr3_aa: CASSLDGECRPSLTGGGCGELFF
d_call: TRBD1
cdr3_length: 23
v_call: TRBV6-6
j_call: TRBJ2-2
clone_size: -

cdr3_nt: TGTGCCATCCGGGGACACCTCTACAATGAGCAGTTCTTC
cdr3_aa: CAIRGHLYNEQFF
d_call: -
cdr3_length: 13
v_call: TRBV12-3/TRBV12-4
j_call: TRBJ2-1
clone_size: -

cdr3_nt: TGTGCCACCTCTATCGGCGGGACAGGGGTCTCTGGGGCCAACGTCCTGACTTTC
cdr3_aa: CATSIGGTGVSGANVLTF
d_call: TRBD1
cdr3_length: 18
v_call: TRBV15
j_call: TRBJ2-6
clone_size: -

cdr3_nt: TGTGCCAGCAGTGATTCCCCCCCAGGGGCGGGCACAGATACGCAGTATTTT
cdr3_aa: CASSDSPPGAGTDTQYF
d_call: -
cdr3_length: 17
v_call: TRBV6-1
j_call: TRBJ2-3
clone_size: -

cdr3_nt: TGTGCCAGCTCATCACGTACAGGGGTCAATCAGCCCCAGCATTTT
cdr3_aa: CASSSRTGVNQPQHF
d_call: TRBD1
cdr3_length: 15
v_call: TRBV18
j_call: TRBJ1-5
clone_size: once

cdr3_nt: TGCGCCAGCAGTTGGACTAGCGGGGTCTACAATGAGCAGTTCTTC
cdr3_aa: CASSWTSGVYNEQFF
d_call: TRBD2
cdr3_length: 15
v_call: TRBV5-1
j_call: TRBJ2-1
clone_size: -

cdr3_nt: TGTGCCAGCAGGAAGGGAGGCAGGGACTACGAGCAGTACTTC
cdr3_aa: CASRKGGRDYEQYF
d_call: -
cdr3_length: 14
v_call: TRBV6-5
j_call: TRBJ2-7
clone_size: -

cdr3_nt: TGTGCCAGCATCGGGACAGCCTACGAGCAGTACTTC
cdr3_aa: CASIGTAYEQYF
d_call: TRBD1
cdr3_length: 12
v_call: TRBV6-5
j_call: TRBJ2-7
clone_size: -

cdr3_nt: TGCGCCAGCAGCCCATCAAGCACAGATACGCAGTATTTT
cdr3_aa: CASSPSSTDTQYF
d_call: -
cdr3_length: 13
v_call: TRBV5-1
j_call: TRBJ2-3
clone_size: few

cdr3_nt: TGTGCCAGCTCACCAACACGAGGGGGCAACACTGAAGCTTTCTTT
cdr3_aa: CASSPTRGGNTEAFF
d_call: TRBD1
cdr3_length: 15
v_call: TRBV18
j_call: TRBJ1-1
clone_size: -

cdr3_nt: TGTGCCAGCAGCTTTTCCTTACCTAGCGGGGGTAACTACGAGCAGTACTTC
cdr3_aa: CASSFSLPSGGNYEQYF
d_call: TRBD2
cdr3_length: 17
v_call: TRBV7-9
j_call: TRBJ2-7
clone_size: medium-sized

cdr3_nt: TGTGCCAGCAGCTTAGTGACAGTCCACGAGCAGTACTTC
cdr3_aa: CASSLVTVHEQYF
d_call: -
cdr3_length: 13
v_call: TRBV7-9
j_call: TRBJ2-7
clone_size: -

cdr3_nt: TGTGCCAGAAGCTTGGATCCGCTACGCAATCAGCCCCAGCATTTT
cdr3_aa: CARSLDPLRNQPQHF
d_call: -
cdr3_length: 15
v_call: TRBV5-3
j_call: TRBJ1-5
clone_size: -

cdr3_nt: TGTGCCAGCAGTCAAGGCGGATATGGCTACACCTTC
cdr3_aa: CASSQGGYGYTF
d_call: -
cdr3_length: 12
v_call: TRBV3-1/TRBV3-2
j_call: TRBJ1-2
clone_size: -

cdr3_nt: TGTGCCAGCTCACCACGAAGGGTCCAAGGACTTAATTCACCCCTCCACTTT
cdr3_aa: CASSPRRVQGLNSPLHF
d_call: -
cdr3_length: 17
v_call: TRBV18
j_call: TRBJ1-6
clone_size: -

cdr3_nt: TGTGCCAGCAGTTACTCCTCTGACAGCTACGAGCAGTACTTC
cdr3_aa: CASSYSSDSYEQYF
d_call: -
cdr3_length: 14
v_call: TRBV6-6
j_call: TRBJ2-7
clone_size: -

cdr3_nt: TGCGCCAGCAGCTCGAGTTATGGCTACACCTTC
cdr3_aa: CASSSSYGYTF
d_call: -
cdr3_length: 11
v_call: TRBV4-3
j_call: TRBJ1-2
clone_size: -

cdr3_nt: TGTGCCAGTAGTATAATGGGGACAGGGGGCCGGTATGGCTACACCTTC
cdr3_aa: CASSIMGTGGRYGYTF
d_call: TRBD1
cdr3_length: 16
v_call: TRBV19
j_call: TRBJ1-2
clone_size: -

cdr3_nt: TGTGCCAGCTCAAGACAGGGGGTTTTCAATGAGCAGTTCTTC
cdr3_aa: CASSRQGVFNEQFF
d_call: TRBD1
cdr3_length: 14
v_call: TRBV18
j_call: TRBJ2-1
clone_size: -

cdr3_nt: TGTGCCAGCAGTTTAACGTCCAGTACTATGAACACTGAAGCTTTCTTT
cdr3_aa: CASSLTSSTMNTEAFF
d_call: -
cdr3_length: 16
v_call: TRBV27
j_call: TRBJ1-1
clone_size: -

cdr3_nt: TGCGCCAGCAGTGAGTCGGGACTTGATAGCAATCAGCCCCAGCATTTT
cdr3_aa: CASSESGLDSNQPQHF
d_call: -
cdr3_length: 16
v_call: TRBV10-1
j_call: TRBJ1-5
clone_size: few

cdr3_nt: TGTGCCAGCAGCCAAGTTGGGACAGCTAAAGCTTTCTTT
cdr3_aa: CASSQVGTAKAFF
d_call: TRBD1
cdr3_length: 13
v_call: TRBV14
j_call: TRBJ1-1
clone_size: -

cdr3_nt: TGTGCCAGCAGTCCACGGACAGGGGAGGGCTATGGCTACACCTTC
cdr3_aa: CASSPRTGEGYGYTF
d_call: TRBD1
cdr3_length: 15
v_call: TRBV27
j_call: TRBJ1-2
clone_size: -

cdr3_nt: TGTGCCAGCAGCTGGACTGTTAGCACAGATACGCAGTATTTT
cdr3_aa: CASSWTVSTDTQYF
d_call: -
cdr3_length: 14
v_call: TRBV7-9
j_call: TRBJ2-3
clone_size: -

cdr3_nt: TGCAGCGAACGGCAGGGGGCTAGCACAGATACGCAGTATTTT
cdr3_aa: CSERQGASTDTQYF
d_call: TRBD1
cdr3_length: 14
v_call: TRBV29-1
j_call: TRBJ2-3
clone_size: -

cdr3_nt: TGTGCCAGCAGCCCGGCGGGGGCCGGGGAGCTGTTTTTT
cdr3_aa: CASSPAGAGELFF
d_call: TRBD2
cdr3_length: 13
v_call: TRBV11-2
j_call: TRBJ2-2
clone_size: -

cdr3_nt: TGTGCCGCTGGGGGGACGGAGACCTACAATGAGCAGTTCTTC
cdr3_aa: CAAGGTETYNEQFF
d_call: -
cdr3_length: 14
v_call: TRBV24-1
j_call: TRBJ2-1
clone_size: -

cdr3_nt: TGCGCCAGCAGTTCCGACAGGTCCTACGAGCAGTACTTC
cdr3_aa: CASSSDRSYEQYF
d_call: -
cdr3_length: 13
v_call: TRBV5-1
j_call: TRBJ2-7
clone_size: -

cdr3_nt: TGTGCCAGCAGCCCTGTGGGGGGACTAGCGGCCTACAATGAGCAGTTCTTC
cdr3_aa: CASSPVGGLAAYNEQFF
d_call: TRBD2
cdr3_length: 17
v_call: TRBV7-3
j_call: TRBJ2-1
clone_size: -

cdr3_nt: TGCGCCAGCAGCGAACGGGGGTTTGAGCAGTTCTTC
cdr3_aa: CASSERGFEQFF
d_call: -
cdr3_length: 12
v_call: TRBV4-3
j_call: TRBJ2-1
clone_size: -

cdr3_nt: TGTGCCAGCAGGGGGACAGGGGATTCGACCGGGGAGCTGTTTTTT
cdr3_aa: CASRGTGDSTGELFF
d_call: -
cdr3_length: 15
v_call: TRBV21-1
j_call: TRBJ2-2
clone_size: few

cdr3_nt: TGTGCCAGCAGCCAAGCATCCGTAGTCGACAATGAGCAGTTCTTC
cdr3_aa: CASSQASVVDNEQFF
d_call: -
cdr3_length: 15
v_call: TRBV4-2
j_call: TRBJ2-1
clone_size: -

cdr3_nt: TGTGCCAGCAGCGTAAACAGGCCCTCCGCGGGGGGCTACACCTTC
cdr3_aa: CASSVNRPSAGGYTF
d_call: -
cdr3_length: 15
v_call: TRBV7-2
j_call: TRBJ1-2
clone_size: -

cdr3_nt: TGTGCCAGCAGCGACGGACAGGGCAGCGTTGGCTACACCTTC
cdr3_aa: CASSDGQGSVGYTF
d_call: TRBD1
cdr3_length: 14
v_call: TRBV9
j_call: TRBJ1-2
clone_size: many

cdr3_nt: TGTGCCAGCAGCTTGGGGGACAGAGACTACGAGCAGTACTTC
cdr3_aa: CASSLGDRDYEQYF
d_call: TRBD1
cdr3_length: 14
v_call: TRBV13
j_call: TRBJ2-7
clone_size: few

cdr3_nt: TGTGCCAGCAGCCCGGGACAGGGAGTCTATGGCTACACCTTC
cdr3_aa: CASSPGQGVYGYTF
d_call: TRBD1
cdr3_length: 14
v_call: TRBV6-5
j_call: TRBJ1-2
clone_size: -

cdr3_nt: TGTGCCAGCAGCTTATTCGGGGGGGCCCACGAGCAGTACTTC
cdr3_aa: CASSLFGGAHEQYF
d_call: TRBD2
cdr3_length: 14
v_call: TRBV7-9
j_call: TRBJ2-7
clone_size: -

cdr3_nt: TGTGCCAGCAGCAGCACTGGGGGCTATGAGCAGTTCTTC
cdr3_aa: CASSSTGGYEQFF
d_call: -
cdr3_length: 13
v_call: TRBV7-8
j_call: TRBJ2-1
clone_size: -

cdr3_nt: TGTGCCAGCAGCAGCACCGGGAGAATCGATGAGCAGTTCTTC
cdr3_aa: CASSSTGRIDEQFF
d_call: -
cdr3_length: 14
v_call: TRBV7-6
j_call: TRBJ2-1
clone_size: -

cdr3_nt: TGTGCCAGCAGCCAGGATTCCTACGAGCAGTACTTC
cdr3_aa: CASSQDSYEQYF
d_call: -
cdr3_length: 12
v_call: TRBV12-3/TRBV12-4
j_call: TRBJ2-7
clone_size: once

cdr3_nt: TGTGCCTGGAGTGTAGGGGGCAGGGTCGACGAGGGAAACACCATATATTTT
cdr3_aa: CAWSVGGRVDEGNTIYF
d_call: TRBD1
cdr3_length: 17
v_call: TRBV30
j_call: TRBJ1-3
clone_size: -

cdr3_nt: TGTGCCAGCAGCGTAGTACAGACTGAAGCTTTCTTT
cdr3_aa: CASSVVQTEAFF
d_call: -
cdr3_length: 12
v_call: TRBV9
j_call: TRBJ1-1
clone_size: many

cdr3_nt: TGCAGCGTTACTAGCGGGGGGCCTCCCCACAATGAGCAGTTCTTC
cdr3_aa: CSVTSGGPPHNEQFF
d_call: TRBD2
cdr3_length: 15
v_call: TRBV29-1
j_call: TRBJ2-1
clone_size: -

cdr3_nt: TGTGCCAGTAGTATAGGGCCCGACTCCTATGGCTACACCTTC
cdr3_aa: CASSIGPDSYGYTF
d_call: -
cdr3_length: 14
v_call: TRBV19
j_call: TRBJ1-2
clone_size: few

cdr3_nt: TGTGCCAGCAGCTTGGGCGACGTCCTGACTTTC
cdr3_aa: CASSLGDVLTF
d_call: -
cdr3_length: 11
v_call: TRBV5-6
j_call: TRBJ2-6
clone_size: -